This T cell receptor (beta chain) appears in the sequencing data of a study of CD4 and CD8 cells across lung adenocarcinoma regions (dated by TCRdb to 2017 to 2018). In terms of the full investigation: To look at intratumor heterogeneity in the T cell receptor repertoire, the study compared tumor centers against tumor margins.

Per the germline V gene, MNHEY is the CDR1 and SVGAGI is the CDR2. The CDR3 spans 14 residues, from the cysteine through the phenylalanine. The sequence is cut down to CDR3 DNA, 42 bases in frame from base 1. V lost 7 bases and J lost 2 bases; the stretch between them is 11 bases long. Donors were patients with localized lung adenocarcinoma, a subtype of non-small cell lung cancer. These samples came from the centers of localized lung adenocarcinomas. For TCR repertoire analysis, CD8+ T cells from tumor tissue were profiled separately from CD4+ T cells. This clonotype is medium-sized (0.01 to 0.1%). Its binding antigen is unknown. Per-base qualities were not stored, and no clone one base away is much larger. Library prep was done by PCR. The reads were generated on a HiSeq X Ten. TCRdb applied fastp at Q25 and MiXCR to the public reads, then kept only in-frame beta chains. Every distinct CDR3 protein forms one entry, paired with its most common genes and DNA. The sample yields around 6,800 distinct CDR3 sequences; roughly 50% were counted once. The biggest ten clones account for roughly two fifths of the sample.

The receptor comes from a male donor with lung adenocarcinoma. The CD4 and CD8 labels of this study may be unreliable. Sequencing used CD8+ T cells from the center of a lung tumor. In the paper's terms, the cell subset or site label means: tumor center region. Recombination linked TRBV6-5 to TRBJ2-2; the D call is tentative, TRBD1 or TRBD2, as each matches 5 bases. The CDR3 loop reads CASTWDRNTGELFF. The DNA reads TGTGCCAGCACTTGGGACCGAAACACCGGGGAGCTGTTTTTT.